Listed here are 26 T cell receptor beta chains from one sample, sequenced in a study of CD8+ T cells in alopecia areata. RNA extraction was followed by reverse transcription into cDNA, which acted as the sequencing template. Clones were sequenced by immunoSEQ multiplex PCR, and TCRdb holds only the in-frame ones, with some missing. The sample records 100,000 to 150,000 clones, around 50% being singletons. Sequencing was carried out using NKG2D-low CD8+ T cells sorted from blood. These receptor sequences come from a human donor with alopecia areata.

This sequence joins TRBV5-1 and TRBJ2-6; D is undetermined. The germline V gene encodes CDR1 SGHRS and CDR2 YFSETQ. The CDR3 has 16 amino acids. Deletions cut 1 base from V and 0 bases from J, with 8 bases between. Here the CDR3 reads CASSLNVGSGANVLTF. In DNA, the CDR3 is TGCGCCAGCAGCTTGAACGTGGGCTCTGGGGCCAACGTCCTGACTTTC.

V usage is TRBV29-1 and J usage is TRBJ2-7; D not certain. The CDR3 is 13 residues long. The germline V gene has CDR1 SQVTM and CDR2 ANQGSEA. The V and J ends lost 4 bases and 2 bases respectively, with 12 bases between them. As DNA, the CDR3 is TGCAGCGTTGGGGGATCCCACGCCTACGAGCAGTACTTC. Protein product: CSVGGSHAYEQYF.

Of note for this clone: The same CDR3 arises from other DNA sequences in this sample as well. This chain uses TRBV5-6 with TRBJ1-5; D gene unclear. V gave up 0 bases and J gave up 4 bases, with 2 bases separating them. The CDR3 runs 12 residues. Germline CDR1 reads SGHDT; CDR2 reads YYEEEE. Here the CDR3 DNA reads TGTGCCAGCAGCTTGGGGAATCAGCCCCAGCATTTT. It yields the protein CASSLGNQPQHF.

The rearrangement joins TRBV27 to TRBJ2-3; possibly TRBD2 for D (5 bases). The V end lost 2 bases, the J end lost 5 bases, and 8 bases lay between the germline ends. Germline V CDR1 and CDR2: MNHEY, SMNVEV (reference sequence). This CDR3 is 13 amino acids long. CDR3 coding DNA: TGTGCCAGCAGTTTACTGAGGGAAGATACGCAGTATTTT. Protein product: CASSLLREDTQYF.

The J gene is TRBJ2-5, the V gene TRBV4-3; D remains ambiguous. Deletions cut 0 bases from V and 5 bases from J, with 7 bases between. This CDR3 comprises 13 residues. Germline CDR1 is LGHNA and CDR2 is YSLEER. The CDR3 DNA is TGCGCCAGCAGCCAAGAAATGGGGGAGACCCAGTACTTC. Translating it yields CASSQEMGETQYF.

This clone showed up just a few times. The CDR3 here is CAWNTQGLVSEQYF. The CDR3 DNA is TGTGCCTGGAACACCCAGGGGCTGGTCTCCGAGCAGTACTTC. The V call is TRBV30, the J call TRBJ2-7; D might be TRBD1 (6 bases). CDR1 and CDR2 from the germline V gene are GTSNPN and SVGIG (reference sequence). V lost 4 bases to trimming and J lost 6 bases, with 19 bases between them. There are 14 residues in the CDR3.

This clone has more than one count but fewer than ten. The rearrangement uses TRBV28 and TRBJ2-1; 12 positions agree with TRBD1. The germline CDR1 and CDR2 sequences are MDHEN and SYDVKM. The CDR3 spans 16 residues. After removal of 5 bases from V and 10 bases from J, the junction contained 12 bases not matched to a gene. Here the CDR3 DNA reads TGTGCCAGCAGTCCCGAGCCGGGACAGGGGGCCCAAGAGCAGTTCTTC. Protein: CASSPEPGQGAQEQFF.

The V and J genes are TRBV5-1 and TRBJ2-7, with D possibly called TRBD1 or TRBD2 (5 bases each). Germline-derived CDR1 and CDR2 are SGHRS and YFSETQ. V shed 4 bases and J shed 2 bases, with 13 bases lying between them. This CDR3 is 14 amino acids long. DNA for the CDR3: TGCGCCAGCAGCCCAGGGACCGACGCCTACGAGCAGTACTTC. Translated: CASSPGTDAYEQYF.

Only a few counts were recorded for this clone. The chain carries TRBV29-1 and TRBJ2-7; 12 bases align to TRBD1. CDR3 length: 14 amino acids. V lost 5 bases to trimming and J lost 5 bases; unmatched junction nucleotides: 7. The V gene's germline CDR1 is SQVTM and CDR2 ANQGSEA. CDR3 sequence: CSVRGTGGFDEQYF. In DNA, the CDR3 is TGCAGCGTTCGTGGGACAGGGGGCTTTGACGAGCAGTACTTC.

This clone was seen a single time. The chain is built from TRBV27 and TRBJ1-5; tentatively, D is TRBD1 (6 bases). This CDR3 contains 13 residues. Germline CDR1 is MNHEY and CDR2 is SMNVEV (reference sequence). V was trimmed by 2 bases and J by 6 bases, leaving 8 bases between them. DNA for the CDR3: TGTGCCAGCAGTTTACAGGGGACTCAGCCCCAGCATTTT. Its protein is CASSLQGTQPQHF.

The V call is TRBV27, the J call TRBJ2-5, with 9 bases lining up with TRBD2. The CDR3 sequence is 18 residues long. V lost 3 bases and J lost 1; bases outside the gene matches: 12. Germline V gene data show CDR1 as MNHEY and CDR2 as SMNVEV (reference sequence). Written as DNA, the CDR3 is TGTGCCAGCAGTTTGCGGGGGATAGCGGGAGTGATCCAAGAGACCCAGTACTTC. Translation gives CASSLRGIAGVIQETQYF.

The chain joins TRBV27 to TRBJ2-3; 8 bases line up with TRBD2. Germline values: CDR1 MNHEY, CDR2 SMNVEV (reference sequence). This CDR3 region has 15 residues. Trimming cost V 6 bases and J 5 bases; bases outside gene matches: 10. In DNA form, the CDR3 reads TGTGCCAGCAGACTAATCCCCGCGGGGGGAGATACGCAGTATTTT. The encoded protein is CASRLIPAGGDTQYF.

This clone was seen only a few times. V is TRBV6-6 and J is TRBJ2-6; D is perhaps TRBD1 or TRBD2 (6 bases each). The CDR3 loop spans 15 amino acids. Per the germline V gene, CDR1 is MNHNY and CDR2 is SVGAGI (reference sequence). Trimming removed 6 bases at V and 1 base at J, with 10 bases between. CDR3 sequence: CASRGGGSGANVLTF. The CDR3 DNA reads as TGTGCCAGCAGGGGGGGCGGTTCTGGGGCCAACGTCCTGACTTTC.

The V call is TRBV9, the J call TRBJ2-4, with D perhaps matching TRBD2 (6 bases). The length of the CDR3 is 17 residues. Germline values: CDR1 SGDLS, CDR2 YYNGEE. V was trimmed by 3 bases and J by 0 bases, leaving 16 bases between them. CDR3 bases: TGTGCCAGCAGCGAGACGGCGGGGCCGATAGCCAAAAACATTCAGTACTTC. Translation: CASSETAGPIAKNIQYF.

As to this clone: Other DNA sequences within the sample encode an identical CDR3. This sequence joins TRBV29-1 and TRBJ2-7; D is unresolved. CDR3 length equals 12 residues. The V and J ends lost 1 base and 2 bases respectively, with 6 bases between them. The germline CDR1 and CDR2 sequences are SQVTM and ANQGSEA. The CDR3 reads CSVEVAPYEQYF. Here the CDR3 DNA reads TGCAGCGTTGAAGTTGCGCCCTACGAGCAGTACTTC.

This clone occurred a few times. This rearrangement joins TRBV27 to TRBJ1-1; D uncertain. CDR1 is MNHEY and CDR2 is SMNVEV in the germline V gene (reference sequence). Trimming cost V 2 bases and J 4 bases, with 8 bases left between them. This CDR3 region has 13 residues. The CDR3, as DNA: TGTGCCAGCAGTTTAGAGGACCGCACTGAAGCTTTCTTT. Its protein product is CASSLEDRTEAFF.

This clone was detected once. The genes are TRBV5-6 and TRBJ2-3; 9 nucleotides agree with TRBD2. Per the germline V gene, CDR1 is SGHDT and CDR2 is YYEEEE. This CDR3 has 13 residues. V was pared by 4 bases and J by 8 bases, with 5 bases of the junction left unmatched. The chain's CDR3 is CASSGGTSRTQYF. Written as DNA, the CDR3 is TGTGCCAGCAGCGGGGGGACTAGCCGTACGCAGTATTTT.

The V and J genes are TRBV7-9 and TRBJ1-1; D is uncertain. Germline CDR1 and CDR2: SEHNR and FQNEAQ (reference sequence). The CDR3 runs to 12 residues. V was pared by 5 bases and J by 8 bases, with 12 bases between. The CDR3 nucleotides are TGTGCCAGCAGCGCAGATGACCCCGAAGCTTTCTTT. Translation: CASSADDPEAFF.

This chain joins TRBV30 and TRBJ1-6; 7 bases are a match to TRBD1. The junction had 6 bases not matched to a gene; V was cut back by 4 bases and J by 9 bases. The V gene's germline CDR1 is GTSNPN and CDR2 SVGIG (reference sequence). The CDR3 has 13 residues. CDR3 sequence reads: CAWMTGIRSPLHF. CDR3 in DNA: TGTGCCTGGATGACAGGGATCCGTTCACCCCTCCACTTT.

This chain joins TRBV27 and TRBJ2-7, with D possibly called TRBD1 or TRBD2 (5 bases each). The CDR3 has 14 residues. Germline V gene data show CDR1 as MNHEY and CDR2 as SMNVEV (reference sequence). Trimming shortened V by 2 bases and J by 2 bases, and 10 bases separated the two germline ends. This CDR3 reads CASSLVGDAYEQYF. In DNA, the CDR3 is TGTGCCAGCAGTTTAGTAGGGGACGCCTACGAGCAGTACTTC.

The chain recombines TRBV29-1 with TRBJ2-7, with D possibly being TRBD1 (6 bases). Germline V gene lookup returns CDR1 SQVTM and CDR2 ANQGSEA. V was clipped by 7 bases and J by 2 bases, with 12 bases between them. CDR3 length: 12 residues. CDR3 nucleotide sequence: TGCAGCGGAAGTACAGGGACCTACGAGCAGTACTTC. This translates into CSGSTGTYEQYF.

This chain joins TRBV4-2 and TRBJ2-3; D remains ambiguous. Germline CDR1 LGHNA, CDR2 YNFKEQ. The CDR3 spans 10 residues. V was cut by 8 bases and J by 6 bases, with 6 bases left in between. CDR3: CASGADTQYF. CDR3 coding DNA: TGTGCCAGCGGTGCGGATACGCAGTATTTT.

V usage is TRBV29-1 and J usage is TRBJ2-5, with TRBD2 identical over 10 bases. Germline V gene data show CDR1 as SQVTM and CDR2 as ANQGSEA. Unmatched junction bases numbered 18, after V lost 0 bases and J lost 8 bases. The CDR3 is made up of 18 amino acids. This CDR3 is CSVEDLVTPGLAEATQYF. The CDR3 nucleotides read TGCAGCGTTGAAGATCTTGTGACACCCGGACTAGCGGAGGCTACCCAGTACTTC.

The gene calls are TRBV4-3 and TRBJ2-7; possibly TRBD1 for D (5 bases). This CDR3 has 13 residues. CDR1 LGHNA and CDR2 YSLEER come from the germline V gene. V was clipped by 1 base and J by 9 bases, with 13 bases between them. DNA for the CDR3: TGCGCCAGCAGCCAAGGAACAGGCGGATGGCAGTACTTC. Translation gives CASSQGTGGWQYF.

This clone appeared a few times. V and J are TRBV11-2 and TRBJ2-3; D tentatively reads TRBD1 or TRBD2 (7 bases each). With 7 bases removed from V and 0 bases from J, the gap between germline ends came to 17 bases. The CDR3 extends over 16 amino acids. From germline, CDR1 is SGHAT and CDR2 FQNNGV. The CDR3 region is CASTGEGAASTDTQYF. The DNA of the CDR3 is TGTGCCAGCACCGGGGAGGGGGCGGCCAGCACAGATACGCAGTATTTT. The full variable domain, with the rest looked up from reference TRBV11-2 and TRBJ2-3, is EAGVAQSPRYKIIEKRQSVAFWCNPISGHATLYWYQQILGQGPKLLIQFQNNGVVDDSQLPKDRFSAERLKGVDSTLKIQPAKLEDSAVYLCASTGEGAASTDTQYFGPGTRLTVL.

CDR3 sequence: CASCNTGGEDNYGYTF. In DNA, the CDR3 is TGTGCCAGCTGTAACACAGGGGGGGAGGACAACTATGGCTACACCTTC. This chain joins TRBV27 and TRBJ1-2, with TRBD1 matching 8 bases. J gave up 2 bases and V 8 bases, and 13 bases lay outside the gene matches. The CDR3 length is 16 residues. Germline V CDR1 and CDR2: MNHEY, SMNVEV (reference sequence).